The 27 T cell receptor beta chains presented below share a single source sample, sequenced in a study of blood T cell repertoires in COVID-19. Only in-frame clones appear in the TCRdb table, and some are missing; sequencing was by immunoSEQ multiplex PCR. Among tens of thousands of clones, less than 95% were seen once, and the ten largest hold roughly a fifth. Sequenced sample: peripheral blood. These receptors were taken from an elderly man with acute or convalescent COVID-19.

V gene TRBV5-1 combines with J gene TRBJ2-7; the match to TRBD1 covers 8 bases. Looked up from germline, CDR1 is SGHRS and CDR2 is YFSETQ. J gave up 0 bases and V 2 bases, and 10 bases lay outside the gene matches. The CDR3 runs 17 residues. CDR3: CASSLTLRTGFSYEQYF. CDR3 coding DNA: TGCGCCAGCAGCTTAACCCTTCGGACAGGGTTCTCCTACGAGCAGTACTTC.

The chain combines TRBV6-1 with TRBJ2-3; tentatively, D is TRBD2 (5 bases). The germline V gene encodes CDR1 MNHNS and CDR2 SASEGT. This CDR3 has 17 residues. Trimming left V 0 bases short and J 4 bases short, with 17 bases between. The CDR3 DNA follows: TGTGCCAGCAGTGAAGCGCTTCCGGGGAGAGGGTCAGATACGCAGTATTTT. It translates to CASSEALPGRGSDTQYF.

The rearrangement links TRBV5-8 to TRBJ2-1; possible D gene TRBD2, 6 bases. Germline V gene data show CDR1 as SGHTS and CDR2 as YDEGEE. The length of the CDR3 is 16 residues. The V and J ends lost 2 bases and 10 bases respectively, with 22 bases between them. In DNA form, the CDR3 reads TGTGCCAGCAGCTTAACCGCGGAGGGGCGATACTTCGAGCAGTTCTTC. This sequence encodes CASSLTAEGRYFEQFF.

The CDR3: CASSHDLTSGGTNEQFF. CDR3 coding DNA: TGTGCCAGCAGCCATGACCTGACTAGCGGGGGGACGAATGAGCAGTTCTTC. The chain joins TRBV3-1 (or the pseudogene TRBV3-2) to TRBJ2-1, with 13 bases that match TRBD2. Germline CDR1 LGHDT, CDR2 YNNKEL (reference sequence). The CDR3 has 17 residues. With V trimmed by 3 bases and J by 7 bases, 9 bases remained unmatched.

This clone was seen more than once but under ten times. The V and J genes are TRBV7-3 and TRBJ1-1; 8 nucleotides match TRBD1. The V gene end was trimmed by 3 bases and the J gene end by 2 bases; junction bases not matched to a gene: 2. Germline V gene sequence: CDR1 SGHTA, CDR2 FQGTGA. This CDR3 has 14 residues. DNA of the CDR3: TGTGCCAGCAGCTTGGGACAGGCCAACACTGAAGCTTTCTTT. Its translation is CASSLGQANTEAFF.

The V gene is TRBV27, the J gene TRBJ1-6, with D hard to call. This CDR3 comprises 13 residues. Germline CDR1 and CDR2: MNHEY and SMNVEV (reference sequence). V was shortened by 4 bases and J by 7 bases, with 8 bases between the two germline ends. CDR3 DNA sequence: TGTGCCAGCAGTTACGGGGTAAATTCACCCCTCCACTTT. It specifies CASSYGVNSPLHF.

This chain links TRBV28 with TRBJ1-4, with D perhaps matching TRBD1 (6 bases). The CDR3 totals 13 residues. Per germline, CDR1 MDHEN and CDR2 SYDVKM. V was clipped by 2 bases and J by 8 bases, with 9 bases between them. The CDR3 protein is CASSLGQGEKLFF. CDR3 bases: TGTGCCAGCAGTTTAGGCCAGGGGGAAAAACTGTTTTTT.

This chain links TRBV11-2 with TRBJ2-3; D gene unclear. CDR1 is SGHAT, CDR2 FQNNGV, per germline. With 1 base removed from V and 4 bases from J, the gap between germline ends came to 24 bases. The CDR3 has 19 amino acids. CDR3 DNA: TGTGCCAGCAGCTTAGTATCTTCGTGGGCAGCCCCAGCCCCAGATACGCAGTATTTT. It codes for CASSLVSSWAAPAPDTQYF.

This clone was detected only once. The rearrangement uses TRBV3-1 (or the pseudogene TRBV3-2) and TRBJ2-2; tentatively, D is TRBD1 (5 bases). Trimming pared 4 bases from V and 3 bases from J, leaving 15 bases between. This CDR3 has 16 residues. Germline assignment: CDR1 LGHDT and CDR2 YNNKEL (reference sequence). The CDR3 protein is CASSPLVGLYTGELFF. DNA for the CDR3: TGTGCCAGCAGCCCCCTGGTGGGGCTGTACACCGGGGAGCTGTTTTTT.

This clone was observed once. This chain connects TRBV9 to TRBJ1-2; 8 nucleotides match TRBD1. This CDR3 spans 16 amino acids. Trimming cost V 1 base and J 3 bases; bases outside gene matches: 8. Germline V CDR1 and CDR2: SGDLS, YYNGEE. The CDR3 DNA is TGTGCCAGCAGCGTAACCCGGACAGGGTTTGACTATGGCTACACCTTC. Translated: CASSVTRTGFDYGYTF.

This sequence joins TRBV7-2 and TRBJ2-3; 8 bases are a match to TRBD2. V trimming: 4 bases; J trimming: 2 bases; junction bases outside the gene matches: 8. The germline V gene has CDR1 SGHTA and CDR2 FQGNSA. CDR3 length: 16 residues. The CDR3 region has the DNA TGTGCCAGCAGCTCTCAACCGGGGGGGACCACAGATACGCAGTATTTT. Protein: CASSSQPGGTTDTQYF.

The V gene is TRBV5-1, the J gene TRBJ2-3; 7 bases agree with TRBD2. V dropped 2 bases and J dropped 6; count of bases not matched to a gene: 0. This CDR3 comprises 12 residues. The V gene's germline CDR1 is SGHRS and CDR2 YFSETQ. This CDR3 is CASSLAGDTQYF. CDR3 DNA sequence: TGCGCCAGCAGCTTAGCGGGGGATACGCAGTATTTT.

This chain uses TRBV7-9 with TRBJ1-4; D not resolved. V was trimmed by 2 bases and J by 4 bases, leaving 8 bases between them. The CDR3 loop spans 14 amino acids. The germline V gene has CDR1 SEHNR and CDR2 FQNEAQ (reference sequence). DNA of the CDR3: TGTGCCAGCAGCTTAAGACAAGATAATGAAAAACTGTTTTTT. Protein: CASSLRQDNEKLFF. Looking up the rest from reference TRBV7-9 and TRBJ1-4 gives the full variable domain: DTGVSQNPRHKITKRGQNVTFRCDPISEHNRLYWYRQTLGQGPEFLTYFQNEAQLEKSRLLSDRFSAERPKGSFSTLEIQRTEQGDSAMYLCASSLRQDNEKLFFGSGTQLSVL.

This sequence joins TRBV25-1 and TRBJ2-3; TRBD2 matches 7 bases. Trimming took 6 bases from V and 4 from J; bases not matched to a gene: 10. CDR3 size: 15 residues. Germline lookup yields CDR1 MGHDK and CDR2 SYGVNS. CDR3: CASREVGGGADTQYF. In DNA, the CDR3 is TGTGCCAGCAGAGAGGTAGGCGGGGGAGCAGATACGCAGTATTTT.

This chain connects TRBV7-6 to TRBJ1-4, with 7 bases lining up with TRBD1. Germline CDR1 is SGHVS and CDR2 is FNYEAQ. CDR3 length: 14 amino acids. Losses at the gene ends were 5 bases for V and 7 bases for J; bases not matched to a gene: 7. The DNA for the CDR3 is TGTGCCAGCAGCCCAGGGGGGAGCCGTGAAAAACTGTTTTTT. Translating it yields CASSPGGSREKLFF.

The chain links TRBV3-1 (or the pseudogene TRBV3-2) to TRBJ1-1; TRBD1 is a possible D gene (6 bases). The V end was cut by 1 base, the J end by 13 bases, with 7 bases between. The CDR3 contains 10 residues. CDR1 and CDR2 from the germline V gene are LGHDT and YNNKEL (reference sequence). The CDR3 loop is CASSQGQVFF. DNA for the CDR3: TGTGCCAGCAGCCAAGGACAGGTTTTCTTT.

Concerning this clone itself: Other DNA variants within this sample encode the same CDR3. This rearrangement joins TRBV27 to TRBJ1-1; TRBD1 matches at 10 bases. There are 14 residues in the CDR3. V shed 6 bases, J shed 5 bases, and the junction held 6 bases outside the gene matches. The germline gives CDR1 MNHEY, CDR2 SMNVEV (reference sequence). CDR3 DNA sequence: TGTGCCAGCAGCAGGGACAGGGGAAGGACTGAAGCTTTCTTT. As protein: CASSRDRGRTEAFF.

This chain joins TRBV6-5 and TRBJ1-5; the D is unclear. Germline assignment: CDR1 MNHEY and CDR2 SVGAGI. V lost 6 bases, J lost 2 bases, and 14 bases lay in between. The CDR3 length is 15 residues. CDR3 region: CASSPDWKGNQPQHF. In DNA form, the CDR3 reads TGTGCCAGCAGCCCGGACTGGAAGGGCAATCAGCCCCAGCATTTT.

This clone was recorded a few times. This chain links TRBV9 with TRBJ1-6, with D hard to call. Per germline, CDR1 SGDLS and CDR2 YYNGEE. This CDR3 spans 14 amino acids. The germline V and J ends were trimmed by 0 bases and 9 bases, with 10 bases remaining between them. CDR3 DNA: TGTGCCAGCAGCGTAGAAAGGGCGGGTTCACCCCTCCACTTT. Amino acid sequence: CASSVERAGSPLHF.

The chain combines TRBV10-3 with TRBJ2-2; D is perhaps TRBD1 (5 bases). This CDR3 has 16 amino acids. Trimming shortened V by 6 bases and J by 4 bases, and 18 bases separated the two germline ends. CDR1 is ENHRY and CDR2 is SYGVKD in the germline V gene. CDR3 sequence: CAIRGDLESTTGELFF. CDR3 nucleotides: TGTGCCATCAGAGGGGATCTGGAATCGACCACCGGGGAGCTGTTTTTT.

The genes are TRBV11-2 and TRBJ1-6, with D possibly matching TRBD1 (5 bases). This CDR3 has 14 residues. Trimming left V 3 bases short and J 9 bases short, with 12 bases between. Germline V gives CDR1 SGHAT, CDR2 FQNNGV. CDR3 amino acids: CASSFSRDSSPLHF. CDR3 in DNA: TGTGCCAGCAGCTTTTCCCGAGACAGTTCACCCCTCCACTTT. The full variable domain, in which reference TRBV11-2 and TRBJ1-6 provide the parts outside the CDR3, is EAGVAQSPRYKIIEKRQSVAFWCNPISGHATLYWYQQILGQGPKLLIQFQNNGVVDDSQLPKDRFSAERLKGVDSTLKIQPAKLEDSAVYLCASSFSRDSSPLHFGNGTRLTVT.

By its share, this clone is medium-sized (0.01 to 0.1%). The chain employs TRBV6-5 and TRBJ2-1; tentative D call: TRBD2 (5 bases). With 5 bases removed from V and 2 bases from J, the gap between germline ends came to 7 bases. This CDR3 comprises 13 residues. Germline loops: CDR1 MNHEY, CDR2 SVGAGI. The CDR3 DNA is TGTGCCAGCAGTACAGCGGCCTACAATGAGCAGTTCTTC. Translated, it gives CASSTAAYNEQFF.

The V gene is TRBV15, the J gene TRBJ1-5; tentative D call: TRBD1 (5 bases). From germline, CDR1 is LNHNV and CDR2 YYDKDF (reference sequence). The V gene lost 0 bases and the J gene lost 7 bases, with 13 bases spanning the gap. This CDR3 is 15 amino acids long. The CDR3 nucleotides are TGTGCCACCAGCAGAGAGCGGAGGGGCTGGCAGCCCCAGCATTTT. This gives the protein CATSRERRGWQPQHF.

The rearrangement joins TRBV7-9 to TRBJ1-1, with D unclear. The length of the CDR3 is 12 residues. Trimming removed 10 bases at V and 6 bases at J, with 15 bases between. Germline V gene sequence: CDR1 SEHNR, CDR2 FQNEAQ (reference sequence). The CDR3 protein is CATDTVHPEAFF. CDR3 nucleotides: TGTGCCACAGACACCGTACACCCTGAAGCTTTCTTT. Full variable domain (rest looked up from reference TRBV7-9 and TRBJ1-1): DTGVSQNPRHKITKRGQNVTFRCDPISEHNRLYWYRQTLGQGPEFLTYFQNEAQLEKSRLLSDRFSAERPKGSFSTLEIQRTEQGDSAMYLCATDTVHPEAFFGQGTRLTVV.

The rearrangement links TRBV5-5 to TRBJ1-1; D is unresolved. Deletions cut 0 bases from V and 0 bases from J, with 15 bases between. CDR3 length: 17 amino acids. CDR1 and CDR2 from the germline V gene are SGHKS and YYEKEE (reference sequence). DNA for the CDR3: TGTGCCAGCAGCTTGGAACCCCCGGGAGTTATGAACACTGAAGCTTTCTTT. It is translated as CASSLEPPGVMNTEAFF.

This clone showed up just a few times. The J gene is TRBJ1-2, the V gene TRBV30; D gene unclear. The V gene's germline CDR1 is GTSNPN and CDR2 SVGIG (reference sequence). Trimming shortened V by 2 bases and J by 3 bases, and 10 bases separated the two germline ends. This CDR3 has 13 amino acids. The CDR3 sequence is CAWSRTRDYGYTF. CDR3 bases: TGTGCCTGGAGTCGAACACGGGACTATGGCTACACCTTC. Filled out from reference TRBV30 and TRBJ1-2, the complete variable domain reads SQTIHQWPATLVQPVGSPLSLECTVEGTSNPNLYWYRQAAGRGLQLLFYSVGIGQISSEVPQNLSASRPQDRQFILSSKKLLLSDSGFYLCAWSRTRDYGYTFGSGTRLTVV.

The chain carries TRBV28 and TRBJ2-3, with 14 nucleotides matching TRBD2. V trimming: 6 bases; J trimming: 4 bases; junction bases outside the gene matches: 9. Germline V gene lookup returns CDR1 MDHEN and CDR2 SYDVKM. The CDR3 consists of 17 residues. DNA of the CDR3: TGTGCCAGCAGCTACTCAGGACTAGCGGGGGGTCCAGATACGCAGTATTTT. Translated: CASSYSGLAGGPDTQYF.